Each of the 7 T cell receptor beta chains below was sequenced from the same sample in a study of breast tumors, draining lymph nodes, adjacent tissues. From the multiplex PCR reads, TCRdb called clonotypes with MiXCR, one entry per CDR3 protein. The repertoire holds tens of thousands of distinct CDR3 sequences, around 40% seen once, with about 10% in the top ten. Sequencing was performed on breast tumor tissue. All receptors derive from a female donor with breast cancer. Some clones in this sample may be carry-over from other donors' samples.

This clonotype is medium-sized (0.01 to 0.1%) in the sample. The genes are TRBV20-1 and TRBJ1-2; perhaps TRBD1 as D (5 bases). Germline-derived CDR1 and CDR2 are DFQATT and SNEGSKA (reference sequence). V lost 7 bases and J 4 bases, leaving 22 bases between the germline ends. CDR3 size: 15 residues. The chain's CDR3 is CSGYESGLGPYGYTF. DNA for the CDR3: TGCAGTGGATATGAGTCAGGGTTGGGGCCCTATGGCTACACCTTC.

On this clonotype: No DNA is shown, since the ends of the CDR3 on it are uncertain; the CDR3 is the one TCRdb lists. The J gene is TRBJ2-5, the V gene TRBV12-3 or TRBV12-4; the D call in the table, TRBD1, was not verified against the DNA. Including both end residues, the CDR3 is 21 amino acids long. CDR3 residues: CASSFQGANYGYTFGSGTQYF.

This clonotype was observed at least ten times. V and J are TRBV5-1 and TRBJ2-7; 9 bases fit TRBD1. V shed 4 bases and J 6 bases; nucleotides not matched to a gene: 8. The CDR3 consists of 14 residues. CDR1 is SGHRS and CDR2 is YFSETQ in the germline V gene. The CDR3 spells CASSTGTGLGEQYF. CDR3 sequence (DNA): TGCGCCAGCAGCACCGGGACAGGGTTGGGCGAGCAGTACTTC.

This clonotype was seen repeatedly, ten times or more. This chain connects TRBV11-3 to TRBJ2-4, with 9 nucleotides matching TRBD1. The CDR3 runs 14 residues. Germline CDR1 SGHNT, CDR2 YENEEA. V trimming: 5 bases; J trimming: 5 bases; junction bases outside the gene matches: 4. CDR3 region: CASSTGGWENIQYF. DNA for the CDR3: TGTGCCAGCAGCACAGGGGGCTGGGAAAACATTCAGTACTTC.

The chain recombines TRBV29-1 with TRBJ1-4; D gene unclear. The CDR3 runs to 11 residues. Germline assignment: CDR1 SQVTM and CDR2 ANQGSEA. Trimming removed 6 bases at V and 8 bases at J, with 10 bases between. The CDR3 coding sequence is TGCAGCGTCCGGACTGGGGAAAAACTGTTTTTT. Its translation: CSVRTGEKLFF.

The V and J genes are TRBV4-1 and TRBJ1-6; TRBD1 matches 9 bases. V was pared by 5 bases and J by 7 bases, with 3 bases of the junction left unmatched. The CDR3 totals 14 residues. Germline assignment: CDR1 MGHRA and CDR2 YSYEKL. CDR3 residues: CASSLGQGNSPLHF. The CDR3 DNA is TGCGCCAGCAGCTTGGGACAGGGAAATTCACCCCTCCACTTT.

CDR3 in amino acids: CATSDPGENQPQHF. CDR3 bases: TGTGCCACCAGTGACCCGGGGGAGAATCAGCCCCAGCATTTT. This chain links TRBV24-1 with TRBJ1-5, with D possibly TRBD1 on 5 matching bases. V dropped 4 bases and J dropped 4 bases, with 10 bases sitting between them. The CDR3 is 14 amino acids. From germline, CDR1 is KGHDR and CDR2 SFDVKD.